The 19 T cell receptor beta chains in this list originate from one sample, sequenced in a study of shared T cell receptors in the human thymus. TCRdb keeps only in-frame clones here, not all; method: immunoSEQ multiplex PCR. The repertoire holds approximately 660,000 clones, with 88% as singletons. These data were also filed under a second study, of human thymus T cells.

Sequencing used thymocytes. The source is a boy under two years old with a congenital heart defect.

The J gene is TRBJ2-1, the V gene TRBV7-2, with TRBD1 identical over 8 bases. Germline V CDR1 and CDR2: SGHTA, FQGNSA. With 3 bases clipped from V and 4 bases from J, the junction kept 2 bases outside the gene matches. CDR3 length: 14 amino acids. This CDR3 reads CASSLDREYNEQFF. CDR3 DNA sequence: TGTGCCAGCAGCTTGGACAGGGAATACAATGAGCAGTTCTTC. The full variable domain, with the rest looked up from reference TRBV7-2 and TRBJ2-1, is GAGVSQSPSNKVTEKGKDVELRCDPISGHTALYWYRQSLGQGLEFLIYFQGNSAPDKSGLPSDRFSAERTGGSVSTLTIQRTQQEDSAVYLCASSLDREYNEQFFGPGTRLTVL.

This clone has a handful of counts. The V call is TRBV29-1, the J call TRBJ2-3, with 14 positions matching TRBD2. Germline CDR1 SQVTM, CDR2 ANQGSEA. V was pared by 4 bases and J by 2 bases, with 8 bases of the junction left unmatched. There are 17 residues in the CDR3. The CDR3 region has the DNA TGCAGCGTTGCCCTGGGGACTAGCGGGAGCACCACAGATACGCAGTATTTT. This sequence encodes CSVALGTSGSTTDTQYF.

The J gene is TRBJ2-1, the V gene TRBV7-6; D remains ambiguous. Trimming took 1 base from V and 7 from J, leaving 11 bases between them. The CDR3 length is 14 residues. Germline V gene data show CDR1 as SGHVS and CDR2 as FNYEAQ. CDR3 sequence reads: CASSLVFNGNEQFF. CDR3 nucleotide sequence: TGTGCCAGCAGCTTAGTCTTCAACGGGAATGAGCAGTTCTTC. Complete variable domain (other parts from reference TRBV7-6 and TRBJ2-1): GAGVSQSPRYKVTKRGQDVALRCDPISGHVSLYWYRQALGQGPEFLTYFNYEAQQDKSGLPNDRFSAERPEGSISTLTIQRTEQRDSAMYRCASSLVFNGNEQFFGPGTRLTVL.

The CDR3 DNA is TGCGCCAGCAGCCAAGATTCGCACAGGACCGCCGGAGAGCAGTACTTC. It codes for CASSQDSHRTAGEQYF. This chain joins TRBV4-3 and TRBJ2-7, with a weak D call TRBD1 (5 bases). This CDR3 spans 16 amino acids. The V gene's germline CDR1 is LGHNA and CDR2 YSLEER. Trimming shortened V by 0 bases and J by 7 bases, and 19 bases separated the two germline ends.

This chain connects TRBV19 to TRBJ1-5; D might be TRBD1 (5 bases). The germline V and J ends were trimmed by 9 bases and 5 bases, with 11 bases remaining between them. The germline V gene encodes CDR1 LNHDA and CDR2 SQIVND (reference sequence). The CDR3 loop spans 12 amino acids. The CDR3 DNA is TGTGCCAGCGGGACTGGCGATCAGCCCCAGCATTTT. This gives the protein CASGTGDQPQHF.

J is TRBJ2-5 and V is TRBV7-9; tentative D call: TRBD2 (5 bases). V was shortened by 3 bases and J by 5 bases, with 10 bases between the two germline ends. Germline CDR1 is SEHNR and CDR2 is FQNEAQ (reference sequence). This CDR3 comprises 13 residues. The chain's CDR3 is CASSLSSDETQYF. The CDR3 coding sequence is TGTGCCAGCAGCTTGAGTAGCGATGAGACCCAGTACTTC.

The chain couples TRBV4-3 to TRBJ2-3; TRBD2 aligns across 7 bases. CDR3 length equals 16 residues. V lost 2 bases to trimming and J lost 5 bases; unmatched junction nucleotides: 10. Germline lookup yields CDR1 LGHNA and CDR2 YSLEER. CDR3 amino acids: CASSQFGRGKGDTQYF. The CDR3 coding sequence is TGCGCCAGCAGCCAATTCGGGCGGGGGAAGGGAGATACGCAGTATTTT.

The chain links TRBV28 to TRBJ1-4; D not resolved. Germline V gene data show CDR1 as MDHEN and CDR2 as SYDVKM. The length of the CDR3 is 14 residues. V lost 5 bases and J 6 bases, leaving 13 bases between the germline ends. The CDR3 region has the DNA TGTGCCAGCAGTGGGAACCCGGGAGATGAAAAACTGTTTTTT. Its protein product is CASSGNPGDEKLFF.

This chain links TRBV4-3 with TRBJ2-7; 7 nucleotides match TRBD1. This CDR3 has 16 residues. CDR1 LGHNA and CDR2 YSLEER come from the germline V gene. Trimming took 2 bases from V and 0 from J; bases not matched to a gene: 7. CDR3 nucleotide sequence: TGCGCCAGCAGCCAATCCCTGGGACAGACCTCCTACGAGCAGTACTTC. Encoded protein: CASSQSLGQTSYEQYF.

The V gene is TRBV4-3, the J gene TRBJ2-1, with 7 bases fitting TRBD1. The length of the CDR3 is 16 residues. CDR1 and CDR2 (germline): LGHNA, YSLEER. J lost 2 bases, V lost 3 bases, and 7 bases had no gene match. The CDR3 nucleotides are TGCGCCAGCAGCCAGAACAGACAGGGACCCTACAATGAGCAGTTCTTC. Encoded protein: CASSQNRQGPYNEQFF.

V is TRBV9 and J is TRBJ2-2; TRBD2 aligns across 7 bases. The V gene's germline CDR1 is SGDLS and CDR2 YYNGEE. Trimming removed 4 bases from V and 1 base from J; junction bases left unmatched: 13. The CDR3 covers 18 residues. CDR3 residues: CASSFALGASGNTGELFF. Written as DNA, the CDR3 is TGTGCCAGCAGCTTCGCGCTTGGGGCTAGCGGGAACACCGGGGAGCTGTTTTTT.

This clone appeared a single time. V usage is TRBV27 and J usage is TRBJ2-2, with 7 bases lining up with TRBD1. This CDR3 region has 16 residues. Trimming removed 0 bases from V and 6 bases from J; junction bases left unmatched: 7. Per the germline V gene, CDR1 is MNHEY and CDR2 is SMNVEV (reference sequence). This chain's CDR3 is CASSLSDRWRAGELFF. CDR3 nucleotide sequence: TGTGCCAGCAGTTTATCGGACAGGTGGCGGGCCGGGGAGCTGTTTTTT.

The chain couples TRBV9 to TRBJ2-5, with 7 bases lining up with TRBD1. With the DNA end fitting TRBJ2-7 better, the J assignment may be wrong. The CDR3 runs to 15 residues. Per germline, CDR1 SGDLS and CDR2 YYNGEE. The DNA for the CDR3 is TGTGCCAGCAGCGCCAGCCCCGGACAGGCCTACGAGCAGTACTTC. This translates into CASSASPGQAYEQYF.

CDR3 amino acids: CASSLAGANVLTF. The CDR3 nucleotides read TGTGCCAGCAGTTTAGCTGGGGCCAACGTCCTGACTTTC. The chain is built from TRBV6-6 and TRBJ2-6; no firm D call. V was shortened by 4 bases and J by 2 bases, with 3 bases between the two germline ends. This CDR3 spans 13 amino acids. Germline values: CDR1 MNHNY, CDR2 SVGAGI (reference sequence).

The chain joins TRBV10-3 to TRBJ1-2, with D uncertain. Looked up from germline, CDR1 is ENHRY and CDR2 is SYGVKD. There are 15 residues in the CDR3. Trimming stripped 1 base from V and 8 bases from J, with 17 bases between. The CDR3 DNA follows: TGTGCCATCAGTGAGTTGGTTTCCCGACAATTGGGCTACACCTTC. This translates into CAISELVSRQLGYTF.

The V and J genes are TRBV4-2 and TRBJ2-1; 10 nucleotides align to TRBD2. Germline assignment: CDR1 LGHNA and CDR2 YNFKEQ. The CDR3 runs to 15 residues. V lost 3 bases, J lost 4 bases, and 3 bases stayed unmatched. The CDR3 reads CASSHGTSVYNEQFF. The CDR3 DNA is TGTGCCAGCAGCCACGGGACTAGCGTATACAATGAGCAGTTCTTC.

Remarks on this clone: An end of the junction differs from the germline gene, which may be a read error. The chain is built from TRBV7-7 and TRBJ2-7; 9 bases align to TRBD2. The CDR3 is 13 residues long. Germline lookup yields CDR1 SSHAT and CDR2 FNYEAQ (reference sequence). The CDR3 sequence is CASSEGLANEQYF. The CDR3 nucleotides are TGTGCTAGCAGCGAGGGACTAGCTAACGAGCAGTACTTC.

The chain carries TRBV5-1 and TRBJ2-1, with D maybe TRBD1 (6 bases). The length of the CDR3 is 14 residues. V shed 4 bases and J shed 8 bases, with 16 bases lying between them. Germline V CDR1 and CDR2: SGHRS, YFSETQ. CDR3 sequence (DNA): TGCGCCAGCAGCGGGGGCCCGGAGGAGGATGAGCAGTTCTTC. It yields the protein CASSGGPEEDEQFF.

The J gene is TRBJ2-3, the V gene TRBV11-2, with D possibly TRBD2 on 5 matching bases. The CDR3 covers 14 residues. Per the germline V gene, CDR1 is SGHAT and CDR2 is FQNNGV. V lost 2 bases to trimming and J lost 4 bases, with 10 bases between them. CDR3 amino acids: CASSLPLAPDTQYF. CDR3 bases: TGTGCCAGCAGCTTACCTCTAGCCCCAGATACGCAGTATTTT.